This is a list of T cell receptor beta chains from one sample in a study of regulatory T cells in long-lasting Graves disease. TCRdb recomputed calls from the multiplex PCR reads with MiXCR, one row per CDR3 protein. The sample has about 450,000 distinct CDR3 sequences; around 13% are singletons. This same sample was also taken into another study, of T cells in Graves' hyperthyroidism and ophthalmopathy.

The input for sequencing was peripheral blood mononuclear cells (PBMCs), taken at new diagnosis, from a patient treated with antithyroid drugs. Receptor source: a woman aged 45-60 years with Graves disease. Each CDR3 is given with its conserved first and last residue. Size values are once, few and many counts, or a class for expanded clones, and some rows have none.

cdr3_length,clone_size,v_call,j_call,cdr3_aa
16,many,TRBV28,TRBJ2-3,CASGTAPGQGADTQYF
15,many,TRBV28,TRBJ1-1,CASSRRTGVNTEAFF
13,many,TRBV6-2/TRBV6-3,TRBJ1-5,CASLQGVGQPQHF
16,.,TRBV10-1,TRBJ2-1,CASSESVLGAGNEQFF
13,few,TRBV28,TRBJ2-1,CASSLNRNNEQFF
15,many,TRBV28,TRBJ2-7,CASRKAGGGSYEQYF
15,many,TRBV12-3/TRBV12-4,TRBJ2-5,CASRLTSGSGETQYF
17,.,TRBV4-1,TRBJ2-1,CASSQPTSGSPYNEQFF
15,many,TRBV7-2,TRBJ1-1,CASSLRQGLYTEAFF
14,few,TRBV10-1,TRBJ2-1,CASSDGAPYNEQFF
13,.,TRBV5-1,TRBJ2-7,CASSQQESYEQYF
15,.,TRBV20-1,TRBJ2-1,CSADPGTSGYNEQFF
15,.,TRBV19,TRBJ1-5,CASSNYGPSNQPQHF
15,.,TRBV11-2,TRBJ2-3,CASSLLMSSTDTQYF
16,few,TRBV6-1,TRBJ2-1,CASTQTGDAALTEQFF
16,many,TRBV25-1,TRBJ2-3,CASSDSGTSLADTQYF
12,many,TRBV2,TRBJ1-1,CASRGAGTEAFF
13,few,TRBV6-1,TRBJ1-2,CASSTGAISGYTF
15,many,TRBV28,TRBJ2-1,CASSPAARFYNEQFF
16,many,TRBV5-6,TRBJ1-4,CASSFTRTADREKLFF
17,.,TRBV11-3,TRBJ2-5,CASSLDPGTPGLETQYF
14,many,TRBV18,TRBJ2-2,CASSPPGSTGELFF
17,.,TRBV11-2,TRBJ1-3,CVSSFWGRGRGMDTIYF